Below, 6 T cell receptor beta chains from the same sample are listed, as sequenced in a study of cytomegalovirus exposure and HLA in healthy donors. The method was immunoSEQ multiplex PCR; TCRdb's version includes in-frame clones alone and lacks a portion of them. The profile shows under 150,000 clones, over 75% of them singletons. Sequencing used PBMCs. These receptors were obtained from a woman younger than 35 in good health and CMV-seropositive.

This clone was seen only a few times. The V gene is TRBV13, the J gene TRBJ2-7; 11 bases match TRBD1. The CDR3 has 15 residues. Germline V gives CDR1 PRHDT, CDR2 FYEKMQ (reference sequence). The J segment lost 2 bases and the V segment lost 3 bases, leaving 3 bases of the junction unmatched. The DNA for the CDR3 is TGTGCCAGCAGCTTGACGGACAGGGGGCCCTACGAGCAGTACTTC. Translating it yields CASSLTDRGPYEQYF.

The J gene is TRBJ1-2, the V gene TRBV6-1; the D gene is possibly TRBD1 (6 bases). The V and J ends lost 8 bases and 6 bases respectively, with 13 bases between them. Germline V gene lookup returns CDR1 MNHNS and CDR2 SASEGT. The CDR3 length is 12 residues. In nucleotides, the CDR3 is TGTGCCAGCCGGCGGACAGTCCATGGCTACACCTTC. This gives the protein CASRRTVHGYTF.

CDR3 bases: TGTGCCAGCAGCTTGGTGACTAGCGGGGGTTATAATGAGCAGTTCTTC. Translated, it gives CASSLVTSGGYNEQFF. This chain connects TRBV5-4 to TRBJ2-1; 12 nucleotides line up with TRBD2. The germline gives CDR1 SGHNT, CDR2 YYREEE (reference sequence). V was pared by 0 bases and J by 7 bases, with 5 bases of the junction left unmatched. CDR3 size: 16 residues.

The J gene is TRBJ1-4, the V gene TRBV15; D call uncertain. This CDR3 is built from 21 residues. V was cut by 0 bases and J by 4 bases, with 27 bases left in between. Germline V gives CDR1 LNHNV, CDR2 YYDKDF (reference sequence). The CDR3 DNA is TGTGCCACCAGCAGAGATTCAGCCTTATCCGTCTTGCGACGGGATAATGAAAAACTGTTTTTT. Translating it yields CATSRDSALSVLRRDNEKLFF.

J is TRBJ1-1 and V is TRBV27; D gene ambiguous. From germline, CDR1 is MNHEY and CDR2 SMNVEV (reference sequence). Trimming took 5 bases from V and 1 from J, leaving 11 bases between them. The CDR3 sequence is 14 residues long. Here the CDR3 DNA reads TGTGCCAGCAGTACGAGGACTGGGAACACTGAAGCTTTCTTT. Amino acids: CASSTRTGNTEAFF.

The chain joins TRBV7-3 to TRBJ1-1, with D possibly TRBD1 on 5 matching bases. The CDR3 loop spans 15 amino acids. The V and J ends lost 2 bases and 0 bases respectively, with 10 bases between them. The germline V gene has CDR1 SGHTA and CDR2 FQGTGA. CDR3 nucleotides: TGTGCCAGCAGCTTAGCACCAGGGTTGAACACTGAAGCTTTCTTT. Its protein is CASSLAPGLNTEAFF.